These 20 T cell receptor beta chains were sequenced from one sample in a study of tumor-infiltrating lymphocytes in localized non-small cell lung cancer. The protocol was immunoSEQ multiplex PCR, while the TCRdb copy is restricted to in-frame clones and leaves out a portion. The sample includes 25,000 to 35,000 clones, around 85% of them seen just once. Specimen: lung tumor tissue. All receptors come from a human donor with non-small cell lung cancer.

CDR3 nucleotide sequence: TGTGCCAGCAGCCCAATGGGGTCGAATCAGCCCCAGCATTTT. Translating gives CASSPMGSNQPQHF. The V and J genes are TRBV7-9 and TRBJ1-5; no reliable D call. Looked up from germline, CDR1 is SEHNR and CDR2 is FQNEAQ (reference sequence). This CDR3 is 14 amino acids long. Trimming shortened V by 5 bases and J by 4 bases, and 12 bases separated the two germline ends.

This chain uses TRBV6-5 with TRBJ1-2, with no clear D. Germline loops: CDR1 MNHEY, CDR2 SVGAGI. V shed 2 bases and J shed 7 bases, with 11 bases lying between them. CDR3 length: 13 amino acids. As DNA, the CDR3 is TGTGCCAGCAGTTACGACGGAATTTCTGGCTACACCTTC. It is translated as CASSYDGISGYTF.

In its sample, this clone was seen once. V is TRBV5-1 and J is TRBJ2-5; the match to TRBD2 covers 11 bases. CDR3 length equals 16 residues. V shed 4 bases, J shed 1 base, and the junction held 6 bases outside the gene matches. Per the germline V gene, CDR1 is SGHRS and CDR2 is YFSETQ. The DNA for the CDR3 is TGCGCCAGCAGCCCCGGTAGCGGGGGGGCCCAAGAGACCCAGTACTTC. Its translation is CASSPGSGGAQETQYF. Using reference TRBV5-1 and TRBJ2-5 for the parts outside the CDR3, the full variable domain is KAGVTQTPRYLIKTRGQQVTLSCSPISGHRSVSWYQQTPGQGLQFLFEYFSETQRNKGNFPGRFSGRQFSNSRSEMNVSTLELGDSALYLCASSPGSGGAQETQYFGPGTRLLVL.

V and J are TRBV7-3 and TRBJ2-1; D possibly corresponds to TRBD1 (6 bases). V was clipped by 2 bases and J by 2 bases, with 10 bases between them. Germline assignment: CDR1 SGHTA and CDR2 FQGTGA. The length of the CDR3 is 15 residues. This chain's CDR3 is CASSLDRTAYNEQFF. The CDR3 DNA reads TGTGCCAGCAGCTTAGATAGGACAGCCTACAATGAGCAGTTCTTC.

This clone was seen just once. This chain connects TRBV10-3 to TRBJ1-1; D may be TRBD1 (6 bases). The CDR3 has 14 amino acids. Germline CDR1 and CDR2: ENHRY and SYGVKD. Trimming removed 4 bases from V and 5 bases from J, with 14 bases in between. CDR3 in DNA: TGTGCCATCAGTGGATGGGGGGGCTTTACTGAAGCTTTCTTT. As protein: CAISGWGGFTEAFF.

The CDR3 spells CASSLGEPPDFF. The CDR3 coding sequence is TGTGCCAGCAGCTTAGGGGAGCCCCCAGATTTCTTT. The genes are TRBV7-9 and TRBJ1-1; D unclear. This CDR3 has 12 residues. Germline CDR1 is SEHNR and CDR2 is FQNEAQ (reference sequence). With 1 base removed from V and 13 bases from J, the gap between germline ends came to 13 bases.

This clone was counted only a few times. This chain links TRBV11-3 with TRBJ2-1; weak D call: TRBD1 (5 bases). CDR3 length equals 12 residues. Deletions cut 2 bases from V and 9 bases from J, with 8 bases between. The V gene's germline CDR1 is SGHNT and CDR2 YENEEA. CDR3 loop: CASSLQGGEQFF. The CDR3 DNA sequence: TGTGCCAGCAGCTTACAGGGCGGTGAGCAGTTCTTC.

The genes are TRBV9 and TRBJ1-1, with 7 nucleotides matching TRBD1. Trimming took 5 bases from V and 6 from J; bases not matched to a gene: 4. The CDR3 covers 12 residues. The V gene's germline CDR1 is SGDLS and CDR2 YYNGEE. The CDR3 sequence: CASRGDSPEAFF. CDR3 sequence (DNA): TGTGCCAGCAGGGGGGACAGCCCTGAAGCTTTCTTT.

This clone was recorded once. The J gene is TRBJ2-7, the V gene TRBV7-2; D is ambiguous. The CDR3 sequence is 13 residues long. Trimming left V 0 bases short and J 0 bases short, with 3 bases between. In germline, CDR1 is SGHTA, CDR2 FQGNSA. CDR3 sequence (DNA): TGTGCCAGCAGCTTAGCGAGCTCCTACGAGCAGTACTTC. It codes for CASSLASSYEQYF.

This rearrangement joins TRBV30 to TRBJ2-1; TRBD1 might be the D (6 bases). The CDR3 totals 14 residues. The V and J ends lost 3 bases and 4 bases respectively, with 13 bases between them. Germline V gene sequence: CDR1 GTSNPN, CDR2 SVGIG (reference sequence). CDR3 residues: CAWSPDRYYNEQFF. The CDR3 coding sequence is TGTGCCTGGAGCCCGGACAGATATTACAATGAGCAGTTCTTC. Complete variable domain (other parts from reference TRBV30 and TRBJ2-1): SQTIHQWPATLVQPVGSPLSLECTVEGTSNPNLYWYRQAAGRGLQLLFYSVGIGQISSEVPQNLSASRPQDRQFILSSKKLLLSDSGFYLCAWSPDRYYNEQFFGPGTRLTVL.

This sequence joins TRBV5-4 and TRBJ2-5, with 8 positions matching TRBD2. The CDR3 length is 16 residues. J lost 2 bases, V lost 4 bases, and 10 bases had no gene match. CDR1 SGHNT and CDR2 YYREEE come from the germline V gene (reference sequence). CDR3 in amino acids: CASSRDARGAQETQYF. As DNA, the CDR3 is TGTGCCAGCAGCCGGGATGCGCGGGGGGCTCAAGAGACCCAGTACTTC.

CDR3 coding DNA: TGCGCCAGCAGCACCGGGAGGAACACTGAAGCTTTCTTT. Encoded protein: CASSTGRNTEAFF. The chain combines TRBV5-1 with TRBJ1-1; no firm D call. V was trimmed by 4 bases and J by 1 base, leaving 8 bases between them. Germline CDR1 SGHRS, CDR2 YFSETQ. CDR3 length: 13 amino acids. The whole variable domain, remainder taken from reference TRBV5-1 and TRBJ1-1, is KAGVTQTPRYLIKTRGQQVTLSCSPISGHRSVSWYQQTPGQGLQFLFEYFSETQRNKGNFPGRFSGRQFSNSRSEMNVSTLELGDSALYLCASSTGRNTEAFFGQGTRLTVV.

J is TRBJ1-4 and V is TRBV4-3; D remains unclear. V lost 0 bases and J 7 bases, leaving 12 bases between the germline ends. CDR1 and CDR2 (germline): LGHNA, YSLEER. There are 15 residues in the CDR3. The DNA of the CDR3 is TGCGCCAGCAGCCAAGAGACTCCCGGAACTGAAAAACTGTTTTTT. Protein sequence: CASSQETPGTEKLFF.

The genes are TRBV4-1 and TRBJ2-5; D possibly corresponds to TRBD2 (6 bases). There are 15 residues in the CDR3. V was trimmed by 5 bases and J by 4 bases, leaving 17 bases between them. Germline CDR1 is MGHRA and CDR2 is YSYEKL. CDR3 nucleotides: TGCGCCAGCAGCTCGAGTACTAGCCGGAGAGAGACCCAGTACTTC. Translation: CASSSSTSRRETQYF.

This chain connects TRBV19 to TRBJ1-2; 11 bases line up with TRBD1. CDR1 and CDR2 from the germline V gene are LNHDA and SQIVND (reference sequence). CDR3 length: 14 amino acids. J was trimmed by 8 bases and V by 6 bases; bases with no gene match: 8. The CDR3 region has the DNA TGTGCCAGTAGCCCCCCGGACAGGGGGCGAGGCTACACCTTC. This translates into CASSPPDRGRGYTF.

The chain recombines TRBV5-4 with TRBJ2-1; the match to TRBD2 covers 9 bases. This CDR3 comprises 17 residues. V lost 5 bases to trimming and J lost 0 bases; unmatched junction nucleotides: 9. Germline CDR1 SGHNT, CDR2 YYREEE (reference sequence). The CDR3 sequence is CASSSTSGINSYNEQFF. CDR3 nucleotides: TGTGCCAGCAGTTCGACTAGCGGAATAAACTCCTACAATGAGCAGTTCTTC.

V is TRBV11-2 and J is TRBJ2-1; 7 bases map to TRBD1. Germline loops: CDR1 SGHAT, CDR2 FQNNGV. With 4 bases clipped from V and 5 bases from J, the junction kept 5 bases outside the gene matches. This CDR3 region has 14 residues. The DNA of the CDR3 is TGTGCCAGCAGCTCTGACAGGGTCAACAATGAGCAGTTCTTC. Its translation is CASSSDRVNNEQFF.

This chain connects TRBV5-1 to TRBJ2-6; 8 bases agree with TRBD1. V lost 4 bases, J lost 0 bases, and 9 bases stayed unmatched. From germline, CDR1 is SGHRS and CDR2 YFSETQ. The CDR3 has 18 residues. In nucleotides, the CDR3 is TGCGCCAGCAGCGACCGGACAGGGTCCAACTCTGGGGCCAACGTCCTGACTTTC. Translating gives CASSDRTGSNSGANVLTF.

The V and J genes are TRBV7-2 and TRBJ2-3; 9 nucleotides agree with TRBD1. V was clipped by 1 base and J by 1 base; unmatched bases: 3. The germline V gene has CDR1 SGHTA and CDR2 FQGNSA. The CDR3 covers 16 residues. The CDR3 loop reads CASSLGQGGRTDTQYF. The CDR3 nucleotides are TGTGCCAGCAGCTTAGGACAGGGGGGCCGCACAGATACGCAGTATTTT. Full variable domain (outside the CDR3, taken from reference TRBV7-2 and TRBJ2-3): GAGVSQSPSNKVTEKGKDVELRCDPISGHTALYWYRQSLGQGLEFLIYFQGNSAPDKSGLPSDRFSAERTGGSVSTLTIQRTQQEDSAVYLCASSLGQGGRTDTQYFGPGTRLTVL.

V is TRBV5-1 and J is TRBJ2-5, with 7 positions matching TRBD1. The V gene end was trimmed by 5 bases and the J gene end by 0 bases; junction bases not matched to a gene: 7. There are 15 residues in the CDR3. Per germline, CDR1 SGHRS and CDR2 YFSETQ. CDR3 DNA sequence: TGCGCCAGCAGACAGGGGTCGGGAAACCAAGAGACCCAGTACTTC. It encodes CASRQGSGNQETQYF.